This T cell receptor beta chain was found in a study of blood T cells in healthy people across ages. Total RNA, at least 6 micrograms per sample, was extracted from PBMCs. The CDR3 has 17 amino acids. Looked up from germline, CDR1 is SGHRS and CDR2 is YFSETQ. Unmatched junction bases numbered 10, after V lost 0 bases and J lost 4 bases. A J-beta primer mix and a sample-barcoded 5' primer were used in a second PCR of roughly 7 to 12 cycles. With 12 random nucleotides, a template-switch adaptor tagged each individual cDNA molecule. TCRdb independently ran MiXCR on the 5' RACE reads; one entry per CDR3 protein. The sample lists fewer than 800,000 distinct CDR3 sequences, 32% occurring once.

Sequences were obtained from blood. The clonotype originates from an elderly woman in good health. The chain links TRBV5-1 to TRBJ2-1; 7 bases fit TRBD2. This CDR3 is CASSLGAGVAPYNEQFF. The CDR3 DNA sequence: TGCGCCAGCAGCTTGGGCGCGGGGGTTGCCCCGTACAATGAGCAGTTCTTC.